The 4 T cell receptor beta chains below were found in one sample sequenced in a study of T cell repertoires in cytomegalovirus infection. Antigen specificity for these receptors is unknown. Each CDR3 protein gets one entry after TCRdb re-called the reads with MiXCR. The sample has about 890,000 distinct CDR3 sequences, approximately 31% seen once. Here the sequenced sample was cultured CD8+ T cells from PBMCs, taken from culture after CMV antigen stimulation. Receptor source: a human donor in good health (CMV status not recorded). Some clones in this sample may be carry-over from other donors' samples.

V is TRBV6-1 and J is TRBJ2-3; 13 nucleotides match TRBD2. The V gene end was trimmed by 2 bases and the J gene end by 5 bases; junction bases not matched to a gene: 16. The CDR3 has 20 residues. Germline-derived CDR1 and CDR2 are MNHNS and SASEGT. CDR3 amino acids: CASSEPTSGGADRVKDTQYF. The CDR3 nucleotides are TGTGCCAGCAGTGAACCAACTAGCGGGGGGGCCGATAGAGTCAAAGATACGCAGTATTTT.

This clonotype was seen only a few times. V and J are TRBV6-1 and TRBJ1-1; D uncertain. The CDR3 length is 15 residues. Germline values: CDR1 MNHNS, CDR2 SASEGT. V lost 1 base, J lost 2 bases, and 11 bases lay in between. The CDR3 bases are TGTGCCAGCAGTGAAGGCCGGCTCCTAAACACTGAAGCTTTCTTT. Its protein is CASSEGRLLNTEAFF.

In this sample, this clonotype turned up a few times. The chain links TRBV7-6 to TRBJ2-5; D may be TRBD2 (6 bases). Germline CDR1 and CDR2: SGHVS and FNYEAQ. V was trimmed by 1 base and J by 5 bases, leaving 11 bases between them. CDR3 length: 14 residues. This CDR3 reads CASSLGRGWETQYF. CDR3 coding DNA: TGTGCCAGCAGCTTAGGGCGGGGATGGGAGACCCAGTACTTC. Supplemented by reference TRBV7-6 and TRBJ2-5, the full variable domain reads GAGVSQSPRYKVTKRGQDVALRCDPISGHVSLYWYRQALGQGPEFLTYFNYEAQQDKSGLPNDRFSAERPEGSISTLTIQRTEQRDSAMYRCASSLGRGWETQYFGPGTRLLVL.

The rearrangement joins TRBV12-3 or TRBV12-4 to TRBJ2-7; 7 nucleotides align to TRBD1. This CDR3 spans 16 amino acids. V was clipped by 3 bases and J by 2 bases; unmatched bases: 10. The CDR3 DNA is TGTGCCAGCAGTTTCCCGCGACAGGGTCTTCCCTACGAGCAGTACTTC. Protein product: CASSFPRQGLPYEQYF.